The entry that follows covers one TCR beta chain sequence. Germline-derived CDR1 and CDR2 are MNHEY and SVGAGI. The CDR3 spans 16 residues. The ends lost 2 bases at V and 6 bases at J; junction bases unmatched: 7. This record comes from a study of blood T cell repertoires in COVID-19. Overall study: PBMCs, B-cell-depleted T cells, or T cells were the source of the cDNA or gDNA that made up the material.

Source study methods: Amplification of reference gene primers provided the estimated nucleated cell counts. Produced via immunoSEQ multiplex PCR; TCRdb's table is partial and in-frame only. From that table come the V and J calls and clone size; the DNA was used to work out D and trimming. The table has over 90,000 clones, about 86% seen once. This sequence joins TRBV6-5 and TRBJ1-4; 9 positions agree with TRBD1. The source is a woman aged 55 to 70 in a cohort sampled during active or convalescent COVID-19. Specimen: peripheral blood. The CDR3: CASSYAYTGGDEKLFF. CDR3 coding DNA: TGTGCCAGCAGTTACGCCTATACAGGGGGCGATGAAAAACTGTTTTTT.